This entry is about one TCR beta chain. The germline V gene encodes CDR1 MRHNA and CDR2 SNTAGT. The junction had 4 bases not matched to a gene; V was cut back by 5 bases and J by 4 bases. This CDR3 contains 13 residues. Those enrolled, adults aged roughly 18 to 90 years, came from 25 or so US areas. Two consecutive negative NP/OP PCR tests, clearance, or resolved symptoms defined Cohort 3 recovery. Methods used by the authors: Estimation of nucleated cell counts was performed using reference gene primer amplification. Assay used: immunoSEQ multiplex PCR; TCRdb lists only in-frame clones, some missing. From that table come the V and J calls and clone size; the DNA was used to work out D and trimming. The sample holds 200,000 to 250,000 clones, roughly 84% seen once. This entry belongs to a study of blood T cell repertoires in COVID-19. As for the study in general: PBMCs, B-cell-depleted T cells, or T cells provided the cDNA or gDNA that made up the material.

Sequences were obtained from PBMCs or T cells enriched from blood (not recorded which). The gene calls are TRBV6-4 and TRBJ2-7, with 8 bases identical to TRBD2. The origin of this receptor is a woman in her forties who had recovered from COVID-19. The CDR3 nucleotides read TGTGCCAGCAGTCCACGACTAGCGTACGAGCAGTACTTC. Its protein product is CASSPRLAYEQYF.